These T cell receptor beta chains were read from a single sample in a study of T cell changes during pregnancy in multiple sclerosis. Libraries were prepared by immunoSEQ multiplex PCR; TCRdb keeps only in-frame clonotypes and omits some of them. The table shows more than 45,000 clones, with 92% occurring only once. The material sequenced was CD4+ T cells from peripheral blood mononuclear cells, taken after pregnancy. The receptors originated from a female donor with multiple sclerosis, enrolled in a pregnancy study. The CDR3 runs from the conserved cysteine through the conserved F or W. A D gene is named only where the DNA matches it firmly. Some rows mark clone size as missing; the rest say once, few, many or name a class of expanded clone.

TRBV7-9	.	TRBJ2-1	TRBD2	TGTGCCAGCAGCTTACTTGGGACTATCGCTTACAATGAGCAGTTCTTC	CASSLLGTIAYNEQFF
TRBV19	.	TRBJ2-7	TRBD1	TGTGCCAGTAGTCCCACTTTTCAGGCAGACAGGGGTTACGAGCAGTACTTC	CASSPTFQADRGYEQYF
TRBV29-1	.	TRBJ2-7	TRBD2	TGCAGCGTGGGTAGCGGGAGTTCGCGCGAGCAGTACTTC	CSVGSGSSREQYF
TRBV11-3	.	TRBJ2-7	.	TGTGCCAGCAGCTTAGAGGCCAGGGGTATCGATTTTGAGCAGTACTTC	CASSLEARGIDFEQYF
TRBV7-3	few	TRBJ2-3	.	TGTGCCAGCAGCTTAATTGTAGCATCCACAGATACGCAGTATTTT	CASSLIVASTDTQYF
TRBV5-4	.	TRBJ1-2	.	TGTGCCAGCAGCCCATGGGGACTCGATGGCTACACCTTC	CASSPWGLDGYTF
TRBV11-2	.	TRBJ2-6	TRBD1	TGTGCCAGCAGACAGCCGGGACAGGGGAAAGCCAACGTCCTGACTTTC	CASRQPGQGKANVLTF
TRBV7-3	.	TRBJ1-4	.	TGTGCCAGCAGCTTAAACAGGGATGAAAAACTGTTTTTT	CASSLNRDEKLFF
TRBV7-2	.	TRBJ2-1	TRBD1	TGTGCCAGCAGCTTTCGACAGGGTCGAAATGAGCAGTTCTTC	CASSFRQGRNEQFF
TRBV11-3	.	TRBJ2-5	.	TGTGCCAGCAGCTCGAGCGTGACCCAGTACTTC	CASSSSVTQYF
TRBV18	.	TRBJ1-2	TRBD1	TGTGCCAGCTCACCACCCGACAGGGTAAACTATGGCTACACCTTC	CASSPPDRVNYGYTF
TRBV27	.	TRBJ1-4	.	TGTGCCAGCAGTTGGAGAGGAGAAAAACTGTTTTTT	CASSWRGEKLFF
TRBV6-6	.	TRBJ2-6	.	TGTGCCAGCAGTTACGGAGGGGCGCGTGGGGCCAACGTCCTGACTTTC	CASSYGGARGANVLTF
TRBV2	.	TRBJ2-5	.	TGTGCCAGCAGTGACGACGGCGGTGGGGAGACCCAGTACTTC	CASSDDGGGETQYF
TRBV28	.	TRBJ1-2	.	TGTGCCAGCAGTGCGGACACGAACTATGGCTACACCTTC	CASSADTNYGYTF
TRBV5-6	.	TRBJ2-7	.	TGTGCCAGCAGCTTGGGGGCGGGCTCCTACGAGCAGTACTTC	CASSLGAGSYEQYF
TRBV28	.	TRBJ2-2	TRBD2	TGTGCCAGCAGGATCCTAGCGGGAGTTTACACCGGGGAGCTGTTTTTT	CASRILAGVYTGELFF
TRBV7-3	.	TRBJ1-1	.	TGTGCCAGCAGCCGAGGGGGGGGTAATACTGAAGCTTTCTTT	CASSRGGGNTEAFF